This entry lists 28 T cell receptor beta chains sequenced from one sample in a study of regulatory T cells in long-lasting Graves disease. The time point is: newly diagnosed GD, antithyroid drugs for less than 3 months. RNA from PBMCs was the source of the TCR library. Construction of TCR beta libraries relied on iRepertoire HTBI primers and on Arm-PCR targeting CDR3 regions. One entry per CDR3 protein, called by TCRdb with MiXCR from the multiplex PCR reads. The sample has 400,000 to 500,000 distinct CDR3 sequences, approximately 16% seen once. These records were also assigned to another study, of T cells in Graves' hyperthyroidism and ophthalmopathy.

Here the sequenced sample was peripheral blood mononuclear cells (PBMCs), taken at new diagnosis, from a patient treated with antithyroid drugs. The receptor source for this set is a woman aged 40-49 years with Graves disease.

This clonotype was detected a few times. The chain is built from TRBV19 and TRBJ1-5; D possibly corresponds to TRBD1 (5 bases). V was pared by 3 bases and J by 0 bases, with 21 bases between. The CDR3 loop spans 19 amino acids. Germline V gene sequence: CDR1 LNHDA, CDR2 SQIVND (reference sequence). In DNA, the CDR3 is TGTGCCAGTAGTATCCTTTGGGGGGGGGACCCTGATAGCAATCAGCCCCAGCATTTT. Amino acid sequence: CASSILWGGDPDSNQPQHF.

In this sample, this clonotype turned up many times. The chain is built from TRBV7-8 and TRBJ2-2; 9 bases are a match to TRBD2. The V and J ends lost 5 bases and 1 base, in that order; junction bases with no gene match: 5. The CDR3 consists of 16 residues. Germline CDR1 SGHVS, CDR2 FQNEAQ. DNA of the CDR3: TGTGCCAGCAGCCCCCCTAGCGGGAAGAACACCGGGGAGCTGTTTTTT. It specifies CASSPPSGKNTGELFF.

The rearrangement joins TRBV11-2 to TRBJ1-5; possibly TRBD1 for D (6 bases). Germline V lookup: CDR1 SGHAT, CDR2 FQNNGV. With 0 bases removed from V and 4 bases from J, the gap between germline ends came to 10 bases. The CDR3 has 15 amino acids. The CDR3 spells CASSLDPGANQPQHF. Here the CDR3 DNA reads TGTGCCAGCAGCTTAGATCCGGGGGCAAATCAGCCCCAGCATTTT. The variable domain in full, completed from reference TRBV11-2 and TRBJ1-5, reads EAGVAQSPRYKIIEKRQSVAFWCNPISGHATLYWYQQILGQGPKLLIQFQNNGVVDDSQLPKDRFSAERLKGVDSTLKIQPAKLEDSAVYLCASSLDPGANQPQHFGDGTRLSIL.

This clonotype was seen repeatedly, ten times or more. V is TRBV5-1 and J is TRBJ2-5; TRBD1 matches at 8 bases. The germline CDR1 and CDR2 sequences are SGHRS and YFSETQ. This CDR3 has 14 residues. The J segment lost 5 bases and the V segment lost 3 bases, leaving 6 bases of the junction unmatched. CDR3 amino acids: CASSSRGRGETQYF. The CDR3 region has the DNA TGCGCCAGCAGCTCCAGGGGGCGCGGGGAGACCCAGTACTTC.

This clonotype was seen many times. CDR3 nucleotide sequence: TGTGCCAGCAGGGAGCAGGACAGCCATAATTCACCCCTCCACTTT. Translated: CASREQDSHNSPLHF. This rearrangement joins TRBV11-2 to TRBJ1-6; TRBD1 might be the D (6 bases). V gave up 6 bases and J gave up 5 bases, with 14 bases separating them. Germline lookup yields CDR1 SGHAT and CDR2 FQNNGV. The CDR3 loop spans 15 amino acids.

This clonotype was found a few times. V is TRBV28 and J is TRBJ1-4; unclear D gene. The length of the CDR3 is 15 residues. Germline CDR1 is MDHEN and CDR2 is SYDVKM. Trimming pared 6 bases from V and 2 bases from J, leaving 13 bases between. This CDR3 reads CASRPNRDTNEKLFF. The CDR3 coding sequence is TGTGCCAGCAGGCCCAACAGAGACACTAATGAAAAACTGTTTTTT.

This clonotype was observed at least ten times. At one of its ends the junction is not consistent with the germline gene, which may arise from a read error. The gene calls are TRBV5-6 and TRBJ1-1; maybe TRBD1 (5 bases). In germline, CDR1 is SGHDT, CDR2 YYEEEE. The CDR3 length is 16 residues. CDR3 residues: CASSLAEGIPGRREIF. Written as DNA, the CDR3 is TGTGCCAGCAGCTTGGCCGAGGGAATTCCCGGACGCAGGGAGATCTTT.

As to this clonotype: A much larger clone sits a single nucleotide away, making a read error possible. The chain joins TRBV29-1 to TRBJ2-1, with unresolved D. CDR1 SQVTM and CDR2 ANQGSEA come from the germline V gene. The CDR3 has 11 residues. DNA of the CDR3: TGCAGCGTTGGGACCTACAATGAGCGGTTCTTC. Translating it yields CSVGTYNERFF.

This clonotype has at least ten counts. V usage is TRBV27 and J usage is TRBJ2-3; a weak D match, TRBD1 (5 bases). The CDR3 spans 13 residues. V lost 6 bases and J lost 7, with 14 bases in between. Germline values: CDR1 MNHEY, CDR2 SMNVEV (reference sequence). Here the CDR3 reads CASSPEGVYTQYF. In DNA form, the CDR3 reads TGTGCCAGCAGCCCGGAAGGGGTGTATACGCAGTATTTT.

This clonotype occurred many times. The chain has TRBV6-1 and TRBJ1-1; TRBD1 is a possible D gene (5 bases). The CDR3 runs to 14 residues. V lost 6 bases and J lost 0, with 11 bases in between. Germline lookup yields CDR1 MNHNS and CDR2 SASEGT. The chain's CDR3 is CASSDRWMNTEAFF. The CDR3 DNA follows: TGTGCCAGCAGCGACAGATGGATGAACACTGAAGCTTTCTTT.

This clonotype was observed many times. This sequence joins TRBV7-9 and TRBJ2-4, with 7 bases identical to TRBD2. This CDR3 region has 13 residues. Germline V gene data show CDR1 as SEHNR and CDR2 as FQNEAQ (reference sequence). The J segment lost 8 bases and the V segment lost 5 bases, leaving 6 bases of the junction unmatched. For the CDR3, the DNA is TGTGCCAGCAGCCCGGGAGGCCAGGACATTCAGTACTTC. Protein product: CASSPGGQDIQYF.

The chain recombines TRBV6-5 with TRBJ1-1; D not certain. The CDR3 sequence is 13 residues long. CDR1 and CDR2 (germline): MNHEY, SVGAGI. Trimming took off 4 bases at V and 0 bases at J, with 6 bases between the two ends. The CDR3, as DNA: TGTGCCAGCAGTTCTGCACTGAACACTGAAGCTTTCTTT. This codes for CASSSALNTEAFF.

V is TRBV5-4 and J is TRBJ2-5; no clear D gene. Looked up from germline, CDR1 is SGHNT and CDR2 is YYREEE (reference sequence). The CDR3 runs 13 residues. The V end was cut by 3 bases, the J end by 5 bases, with 11 bases between. CDR3 sequence reads: CASSYSNDETQYF. CDR3 DNA sequence: TGTGCCAGCAGCTACTCTAACGATGAGACCCAGTACTTC.

This clonotype was picked up many times. The chain joins TRBV7-2 to TRBJ2-3; D remains unclear. V was trimmed by 5 bases and J by 4 bases, leaving 10 bases between them. The CDR3 is 13 amino acids. Germline CDR1 and CDR2: SGHTA and FQGNSA. CDR3 DNA sequence: TGTGCCAGCAGCCGGCCCTTCGCAGATACGCAGTATTTT. Translation: CASSRPFADTQYF.

This clonotype was counted many times. The genes are TRBV25-1 and TRBJ1-6; possibly TRBD1 for D (5 bases). Germline V gives CDR1 MGHDK, CDR2 SYGVNS. Trimming took off 4 bases at V and 14 bases at J, with 9 bases between the two ends. The CDR3 contains 11 residues. CDR3 residues: CASSAGGTLHF. The DNA of the CDR3 is TGTGCCAGCAGTGCCGGGGGAACCCTCCACTTT. Combining the CDR3 with reference TRBV25-1 and TRBJ1-6 gives the whole variable domain EADIYQTPRYLVIGTGKKITLECSQTMGHDKMYWYQQDPGMELHLIHYSYGVNSTEKGDLSSESTVSRIRTEHFPLTLESARPSHTSQYLCASSAGGTLHFGNGTRLTVT.

This clonotype came up once. The chain joins TRBV2 to TRBJ1-5, with D unresolved. The CDR3 totals 13 residues. Germline CDR1 is SNHLY and CDR2 is FYNNEI. V lost 5 bases to trimming and J lost 6 bases, with 11 bases between them. This CDR3 is CASSSLNSQPQHF. The CDR3 bases are TGTGCCAGCAGTAGCCTCAACAGTCAGCCCCAGCATTTT.

This chain joins TRBV11-3 and TRBJ2-7, with 8 bases matching TRBD2. With 5 bases clipped from V and 0 bases from J, the junction kept 15 bases outside the gene matches. The CDR3 runs 18 residues. The germline CDR1 and CDR2 sequences are SGHNT and YENEEA. CDR3 nucleotides: TGTGCCAGCAGCCTCACCTATCGACTAGCGCTTTACTCCTACGAGCAGTACTTC. Translated, it gives CASSLTYRLALYSYEQYF.

In the case of this clonotype: Being one base from a much bigger clone, this may be a read error. The chain uses TRBV27 and TRBJ2-5; the D is unclear. The tail of the sequence fits TRBJ2-1 better, so the J call may be wrong. In germline, CDR1 is MNHEY, CDR2 SMNVEV (reference sequence). The CDR3 spans 15 residues. This chain's CDR3 is CDSSFSGPPYNEQFF. The CDR3 nucleotides are TGTGACAGCAGTTTCTCGGGCCCCCCTTACAATGAGCAGTTCTTC.

This clonotype was detected many times. Here the CDR3 DNA reads TGTGCCACCAGTGTGGGACAGGGGGCATACAATGAGCAGTTCTTC. This codes for CATSVGQGAYNEQFF. The chain employs TRBV24-1 and TRBJ2-1, with 12 nucleotides matching TRBD1. This CDR3 is 15 amino acids long. CDR1 KGHDR and CDR2 SFDVKD come from the germline V gene. Trimming took 5 bases from V and 4 from J; bases not matched to a gene: 2.

This clonotype came up many times. CDR3 in DNA: TGTGCCAGCAGCTTAGGTCTGCGAGCGGCGCAAGAGACCCAGTACTTC. Its protein is CASSLGLRAAQETQYF. The genes are TRBV7-2 and TRBJ2-5, with D possibly being TRBD2 (5 bases). CDR1 and CDR2 from the germline V gene are SGHTA and FQGNSA. The CDR3 loop spans 16 amino acids. V was shortened by 1 base and J by 2 bases, with 14 bases between the two germline ends.

This clonotype occurred many times. This chain connects TRBV28 to TRBJ2-1, with 9 positions matching TRBD2. The CDR3 extends over 17 amino acids. The trim removed 5 bases at V and 4 bases at J, leaving 12 bases unmatched. Per germline, CDR1 MDHEN and CDR2 SYDVKM. This chain's CDR3 is CASSLLSGTSQYNEQFF. The CDR3 region has the DNA TGTGCCAGCAGTCTCCTTTCCGGGACTAGCCAATACAATGAGCAGTTCTTC.

V usage is TRBV29-1 and J usage is TRBJ2-7; 8 positions agree with TRBD1. The junction had 3 bases not matched to a gene; V was cut back by 4 bases and J by 4 bases. There are 12 residues in the CDR3. Per germline, CDR1 SQVTM and CDR2 ANQGSEA. The CDR3 is CSVVHRGYEQYF. CDR3 nucleotide sequence: TGCAGCGTTGTGCACAGGGGGTACGAGCAGTACTTC.

This chain uses TRBV6-1 with TRBJ2-2; no clear D gene. The germline V gene has CDR1 MNHNS and CDR2 SASEGT. This CDR3 is built from 14 residues. Trimming stripped 2 bases from V and 1 base from J, with 5 bases between. The CDR3 protein is CASSERWNTGELFF. The CDR3 nucleotides are TGTGCCAGCAGTGAACGCTGGAACACCGGGGAGCTGTTTTTT.

There are many counts of this clonotype. The chain is built from TRBV28 and TRBJ2-7; D is ambiguous. The V gene's germline CDR1 is MDHEN and CDR2 SYDVKM. The CDR3 length is 19 residues. V lost 6 bases to trimming and J lost 2 bases, with 29 bases between them. The CDR3 DNA reads TGTGCCAGCAGCCAAATCCTCGGTGGCCCCCGCCTTGTCGCCTACGAGCAGTACTTC. Its translation: CASSQILGGPRLVAYEQYF.

In the case of this clonotype: Its ends do not fully match the called genes, so a read error is possible. The V gene is TRBV7-7, the J gene TRBJ1-1, with TRBD1 identical over 11 bases. This CDR3 region has 19 residues. Germline V gene sequence: CDR1 SSHAT, CDR2 FNYEAQ (reference sequence). CDR3 loop: CASSPRRRTGGVLPTEAFF. CDR3 nucleotide sequence: TGTGCTAGCAGCCCTCGTCGTAGGACAGGGGGCGTCTTGCCCACTGAAGCTTTCTTT.

The rearrangement uses TRBV9 and TRBJ2-3, with 7 bases fitting TRBD2. The J segment lost 4 bases and the V segment lost 4 bases, leaving 3 bases of the junction unmatched. Germline V lookup: CDR1 SGDLS, CDR2 YYNGEE. The CDR3 totals 13 residues. The CDR3, as DNA: TGTGCCAGCAGCAAGACTAGCCCAGATACGCAGTATTTT. Encoded protein: CASSKTSPDTQYF. The entire variable domain, with the rest obtained from reference TRBV9 and TRBJ2-3, is as follows: DSGVTQTPKHLITATGQRVTLRCSPRSGDLSVYWYQQSLDQGLQFLIQYYNGEERAKGNILERFSAQQFPDLHSELNLSSLELGDSALYFCASSKTSPDTQYFGPGTRLTVL.

The chain joins TRBV5-1 to TRBJ2-1; 10 bases fit TRBD1. V dropped 1 base and J dropped 10; count of bases not matched to a gene: 8. Germline CDR1 SGHRS, CDR2 YFSETQ. The length of the CDR3 is 15 residues. Written as DNA, the CDR3 is TGCGCCAGCAGCTTGTTGCAGGACAGGGGGGGGGAGCAGTTCTTC. Its translation: CASSLLQDRGGEQFF.

This clonotype has at least ten counts. The chain links TRBV24-1 to TRBJ2-3; 10 nucleotides line up with TRBD2. V shed 5 bases, J shed 4 bases, and the junction held 2 bases outside the gene matches. This CDR3 is 14 amino acids long. Germline V gene lookup returns CDR1 KGHDR and CDR2 SFDVKD. CDR3 nucleotide sequence: TGTGCCACCAGTGGAGCGGGAGGGCCAGATACGCAGTATTTT. Encoded protein: CATSGAGGPDTQYF.